The 21 T cell receptor beta chains below were found in one sample sequenced in a study of a mutant IDH1 vaccine in newly diagnosed glioma. Regarding time point: baseline, week 1 (first vaccination visit). Treatment indicated: pre-vaccination baseline after standard-of-care therapy. Profiling relied on immunoSEQ multiplex PCR, and the TCRdb table lists in-frame clones only, not all of them. This table has 60,000 to 85,000 clones, 79% appearing once. Sample: PBMCs, taken from a glioma patient treated with radiotherapy, temozolomide or both. Receptors were obtained from a man aged 50-59 years with glioma.

The V gene is TRBV4-1, the J gene TRBJ1-1, with 7 bases that match TRBD1. This CDR3 is built from 14 residues. After removal of 2 bases from V and 4 bases from J, the junction contained 4 bases not matched to a gene. The germline V gene encodes CDR1 MGHRA and CDR2 YSYEKL. In nucleotides, the CDR3 is TGCGCCAGCAGCCAATTCTCAGGGGGCACTGAAGCTTTCTTT. Its translation is CASSQFSGGTEAFF.

This clone was seen a handful of times. The rearrangement joins TRBV9 to TRBJ1-1; D unresolved. V was clipped by 0 bases and J by 2 bases, with 5 bases between them. Germline values: CDR1 SGDLS, CDR2 YYNGEE. CDR3 length equals 13 residues. In DNA form, the CDR3 reads TGTGCCAGCAGCGTAGGGAGCAACACTGAAGCTTTCTTT. Its translation: CASSVGSNTEAFF.

This chain links TRBV15 with TRBJ2-7; TRBD1 agrees at 8 bases. J lost 3 bases, V lost 5 bases, and 3 bases had no gene match. CDR3 length: 13 amino acids. Germline lookup yields CDR1 LNHNV and CDR2 YYDKDF (reference sequence). The DNA for the CDR3 is TGTGCCACCAGCTCGACAGGGGTCTACGAGCAGTACTTC. Translation gives CATSSTGVYEQYF.

This sequence joins TRBV7-6 and TRBJ2-2, with 8 bases fitting TRBD2. This CDR3 spans 15 amino acids. Germline values: CDR1 SGHVS, CDR2 FNYEAQ. Germline trimming cut 7 bases from V and 6 bases from J; bases unmatched to any gene: 10. The CDR3 here is CASTPGGGAAGELFF. The CDR3 region has the DNA TGTGCCAGCACCCCCGGGGGGGGCGCGGCCGGGGAGCTGTTTTTT.

The CDR3 nucleotides are TGTGCCTTTTCACACAGGGAAACCACTGAAGCTTTCTTT. This encodes CAFSHRETTEAFF. J is TRBJ1-1 and V is TRBV30; the D gene is possibly TRBD1 (6 bases). The CDR3 extends over 13 amino acids. V was cut by 7 bases and J by 4 bases, with 16 bases left in between. Germline-derived CDR1 and CDR2 are GTSNPN and SVGIG (reference sequence).

The chain uses TRBV7-9 and TRBJ2-7; D gene ambiguous. In germline, CDR1 is SEHNR, CDR2 FQNEAQ (reference sequence). The CDR3 has 16 amino acids. V gave up 0 bases and J gave up 3 bases, with 15 bases separating them. Here the CDR3 DNA reads TGTGCCAGCAGCTTAGCGGCCAGCTACTCTTACTACGAGCAGTACTTC. As protein: CASSLAASYSYYEQYF.

J is TRBJ2-7 and V is TRBV5-4, with D tentatively TRBD1 (6 bases). Germline V gene data show CDR1 as SGHNT and CDR2 as YYREEE (reference sequence). The ends were cut back, 2 bases at V and 9 bases at J, with 30 bases in the middle. This CDR3 has 18 amino acids. The CDR3 loop is CASSLPGQQNLRAGAQYF. The DNA for the CDR3 is TGTGCCAGCAGCTTACCGGGACAACAAAACCTACGAGCAGGGGCGCAGTACTTC.

The chain recombines TRBV19 with TRBJ1-5; D is unresolved. The V end lost 2 bases, the J end lost 6 bases, and 14 bases lay between the germline ends. Germline loops: CDR1 LNHDA, CDR2 SQIVND (reference sequence). The CDR3 is 15 residues long. This CDR3 reads CASSIPHGVGQPQHF. In nucleotides, the CDR3 is TGTGCCAGTAGTATACCCCACGGAGTAGGTCAGCCCCAGCATTTT.

Comment on this clone: In the same sample, other DNA sequences code for this CDR3. The chain uses TRBV5-1 and TRBJ1-5; 9 bases map to TRBD1. The CDR3 spans 15 residues. The J segment lost 4 bases and the V segment lost 3 bases, leaving 5 bases of the junction unmatched. Germline assignment: CDR1 SGHRS and CDR2 YFSETQ. CDR3 sequence (DNA): TGCGCCAGCAGCTCCGGGACAGGGTTTAATCAGCCCCAGCATTTT. Encoded protein: CASSSGTGFNQPQHF.

CDR3 loop: CSAHRANVLTF. Written as DNA, the CDR3 is TGCAGTGCGCACCGGGCCAACGTCCTGACTTTC. The rearrangement uses TRBV20-1 and TRBJ2-6; D gene unclear. Trimming left V 6 bases short and J 5 bases short, with 5 bases between. The CDR3 has 11 residues. The germline CDR1 and CDR2 sequences are DFQATT and SNEGSKA (reference sequence).

This rearrangement joins TRBV4-3 to TRBJ1-4; no firm D call. Germline V gives CDR1 LGHNA, CDR2 YSLEER. The CDR3 is 15 amino acids. Trimming cost V 4 bases and J 7 bases, with 16 bases left between them. CDR3 DNA: TGCGCCAGCAGCCCTGGTGGCCAGTCAATTGAAAAACTGTTTTTT. Its protein is CASSPGGQSIEKLFF.

This rearrangement joins TRBV14 to TRBJ2-3, with TRBD1 matching over 9 bases. The germline V gene encodes CDR1 SGHDN and CDR2 FVKESK. V lost 0 bases, J lost 5 bases, and 9 bases stayed unmatched. The CDR3 covers 17 residues. The CDR3 here is CASSQDLGDRAKDTQYF. The CDR3 bases are TGTGCCAGCAGCCAAGATCTGGGGGACAGGGCAAAAGATACGCAGTATTTT.

The chain combines TRBV10-3 with TRBJ2-7, with a possible D match to TRBD2 (5 bases). Trimming stripped 4 bases from V and 7 bases from J, with 17 bases between. The germline V gene encodes CDR1 ENHRY and CDR2 SYGVKD. The CDR3 is 14 residues long. The CDR3 DNA reads TGTGCCATCAGTGTGAAGGAATTGGACTTGGAGCAGTACTTC. Translated, it gives CAISVKELDLEQYF.

This chain joins TRBV7-8 and TRBJ2-2; TRBD2 aligns across 15 bases. Per germline, CDR1 SGHVS and CDR2 FQNEAQ. Trimming at V came to 8 bases and at J to 2 bases, leaving 9 bases not matched to a gene. The CDR3 spans 18 residues. The CDR3 reads CASQRTSGGASNTGELFF. CDR3 bases: TGTGCCAGCCAAAGGACTAGCGGGGGGGCCTCTAACACCGGGGAGCTGTTTTTT.

V and J are TRBV30 and TRBJ1-6, with D possibly matching TRBD1 (6 bases). CDR3 length: 14 residues. V was cut by 3 bases and J by 5 bases, with 11 bases left in between. CDR1 and CDR2 (germline): GTSNPN, SVGIG (reference sequence). CDR3: CAWSDGQHNSPLHF. The CDR3 DNA is TGTGCCTGGAGCGACGGACAGCATAATTCACCCCTCCACTTT.

The V gene is TRBV6-6, the J gene TRBJ1-5, with TRBD1 as a possible D gene (5 bases). Germline loops: CDR1 MNHNY, CDR2 SVGAGI (reference sequence). The CDR3 is 14 amino acids. V lost 5 bases, J lost 5 bases, and 13 bases lay in between. Here the CDR3 reads CASSRQPWDQPQHF. CDR3 DNA sequence: TGTGCCAGCAGTCGACAGCCTTGGGATCAGCCCCAGCATTTT.

This chain uses TRBV29-1 with TRBJ1-2; the match to TRBD1 covers 11 bases. Losses at the gene ends were 4 bases for V and 5 bases for J; bases not matched to a gene: 12. CDR3 length: 16 amino acids. Germline lookup yields CDR1 SQVTM and CDR2 ANQGSEA. Here the CDR3 DNA reads TGCAGCGTTGCAGCCGGACAGGGGGCTGTATATTATGGCTACACCTTC. It codes for CSVAAGQGAVYYGYTF.

This rearrangement joins TRBV6-5 to TRBJ1-5; TRBD1 aligns across 9 bases. The length of the CDR3 is 15 residues. The V and J ends lost 7 bases and 5 bases, in that order; junction bases with no gene match: 9. CDR1 and CDR2 from the germline V gene are MNHEY and SVGAGI. The CDR3 nucleotides are TGTGCCAGCAAAACCACTACAGGGGGCGATCAGCCCCAGCATTTT. It specifies CASKTTTGGDQPQHF.

The DNA for the CDR3 is TGTGCCAGCAGCTTAGGACCCCGGCTGCCGATATATTTT. Translating it yields CASSLGPRLPIYF. The chain is built from TRBV7-9 and TRBJ1-3; D not resolved. The CDR3 length is 13 residues. Germline assignment: CDR1 SEHNR and CDR2 FQNEAQ (reference sequence). Trimming removed 1 base at V and 13 bases at J, with 14 bases between.

The chain employs TRBV6-5 and TRBJ1-6; the match to TRBD1 covers 7 bases. The V gene end was trimmed by 0 bases and the J gene end by 8 bases; junction bases not matched to a gene: 4. The CDR3 has 15 amino acids. CDR1 is MNHEY, CDR2 SVGAGI, per germline. CDR3 amino acids: CASSYSSQGDSPLHF. Here the CDR3 DNA reads TGTGCCAGCAGTTACTCGAGCCAGGGGGATTCACCCCTCCACTTT.

The chain links TRBV30 to TRBJ2-7; 8 nucleotides agree with TRBD1. Trimming at V came to 4 bases and at J to 0 bases, leaving 14 bases not matched to a gene. In germline, CDR1 is GTSNPN, CDR2 SVGIG (reference sequence). The CDR3 is 17 residues long. Here the CDR3 reads CAWTEPRYRGFSYEQYF. The CDR3, as DNA: TGTGCCTGGACCGAACCAAGGTACAGGGGGTTCTCCTACGAGCAGTACTTC. Full variable domain (outside the CDR3, taken from reference TRBV30 and TRBJ2-7): SQTIHQWPATLVQPVGSPLSLECTVEGTSNPNLYWYRQAAGRGLQLLFYSVGIGQISSEVPQNLSASRPQDRQFILSSKKLLLSDSGFYLCAWTEPRYRGFSYEQYFGPGTRLTVT.